This T cell receptor beta chain was captured in a study of blood T cell repertoires in COVID-19. From germline, CDR1 is MNHEY and CDR2 SVGEGT. The length of the CDR3 is 13 residues. The V end was cut by 4 bases, the J end by 10 bases, with 14 bases between. Sequencing was performed with immunoSEQ multiplex PCR; in TCRdb, only in-frame clones are kept and a portion is missing. In the table there are approximately 140,000 clones, over 80% of which are singletons. Specimen: peripheral blood. The source is a man aged 25-45 years with COVID-19, enrolled during active disease. The J gene is TRBJ2-1, the V gene TRBV6-2 or TRBV6-3; weak D call: TRBD2 (7 bases). The CDR3, as DNA: TGTGCCAGCAGTTCGACAGGACTAGGGGAGCAGTTCTTC. It codes for CASSSTGLGEQFF.